Listed below are T cell receptor beta chains from one sample, sequenced in a study of blood T cells in healthy people across ages. One entry per CDR3 protein results from TCRdb running MiXCR on the 5' RACE reads. Among about 570,000 distinct CDR3 sequences listed, 25% to 30% were seen once. Sequenced: blood. Receptors originate from a woman in her sixties or seventies in good health. The CDR3 runs from the conserved cysteine through the conserved F or W. The order of the fields is J gene, V gene, CDR3 protein.

J gene: TRBJ1-1; V gene: TRBV20-1; CDR3 protein: CSAPGTGVNTEAFF
J gene: TRBJ2-2; V gene: TRBV7-2; CDR3 protein: CASSFAGGRTGELFF
J gene: -; V gene: TRBV20-1; CDR3 protein: CSASGAGGSAETQYF
J gene: TRBJ2-5; V gene: TRBV20-1; CDR3 protein: CSARTSGGVETQYF
J gene: TRBJ2-7; V gene: TRBV29-1; CDR3 protein: CSVEGGEKYEQYF
J gene: -; V gene: TRBV7-8; CDR3 protein: CASSPRTSGGEQFF
J gene: TRBJ1-2; V gene: TRBV12-3/TRBV12-4; CDR3 protein: CASSLAYGYTF
J gene: -; V gene: TRBV5-5; CDR3 protein: CASGLAVYEQYF
J gene: TRBJ1-6; V gene: TRBV7-9; CDR3 protein: CASSFPGAPLHF
J gene: -; V gene: TRBV27; CDR3 protein: CASSSRSGGLYEQFF
J gene: TRBJ1-2; V gene: TRBV4-3; CDR3 protein: CASSQESHRVYGYTF
J gene: TRBJ2-2; V gene: TRBV19; CDR3 protein: CASSTISGAGELFF
J gene: TRBJ2-4; V gene: TRBV20-1; CDR3 protein: CSARGTGQDIQYF
J gene: TRBJ2-5; V gene: TRBV25-1; CDR3 protein: CASSDHHSTGRETQYF
J gene: TRBJ2-1; V gene: TRBV20-1; CDR3 protein: CSAKSGSSYNEQFF
J gene: TRBJ2-6; V gene: TRBV6-5; CDR3 protein: CASSLDRLSGANVLTF
J gene: TRBJ2-1; V gene: TRBV5-1; CDR3 protein: CAGRGQYNEQFF
J gene: TRBJ2-1; V gene: TRBV28; CDR3 protein: CASSLVLGLAGDNEQFF
J gene: TRBJ2-2; V gene: TRBV20-1; CDR3 protein: CSARSREGTSNTGELFF
J gene: TRBJ2-1; V gene: TRBV11-2; CDR3 protein: CASRSLGAGGSYNEQFF
J gene: TRBJ1-1; V gene: TRBV6-1; CDR3 protein: CASSKDPDGFGGGEYGAFF
J gene: TRBJ1-4; V gene: TRBV20-1; CDR3 protein: CSASGTSNEKLFF
J gene: TRBJ1-2; V gene: TRBV20-1; CDR3 protein: CSAGGQRGGGYTF
J gene: TRBJ2-5; V gene: TRBV3-1; CDR3 protein: CASKTAGGRLWYF
J gene: TRBJ2-5; V gene: TRBV15; CDR3 protein: CATSRPKSEGASRGKTQYF
J gene: TRBJ2-5; V gene: TRBV15; CDR3 protein: CATSPSGAQETQYF
J gene: TRBJ1-1; V gene: TRBV10-3; CDR3 protein: CAIKGAFEAFF
J gene: TRBJ1-3; V gene: TRBV7-9; CDR3 protein: CASSLTGLSGNTIYF
J gene: TRBJ2-7; V gene: TRBV9; CDR3 protein: CASSAFTSGGPYEQYF
J gene: TRBJ1-2; V gene: TRBV10-3; CDR3 protein: CAISGFAEDGYTF
J gene: TRBJ1-3; V gene: TRBV29-1; CDR3 protein: CSVGNPSGNTIYF